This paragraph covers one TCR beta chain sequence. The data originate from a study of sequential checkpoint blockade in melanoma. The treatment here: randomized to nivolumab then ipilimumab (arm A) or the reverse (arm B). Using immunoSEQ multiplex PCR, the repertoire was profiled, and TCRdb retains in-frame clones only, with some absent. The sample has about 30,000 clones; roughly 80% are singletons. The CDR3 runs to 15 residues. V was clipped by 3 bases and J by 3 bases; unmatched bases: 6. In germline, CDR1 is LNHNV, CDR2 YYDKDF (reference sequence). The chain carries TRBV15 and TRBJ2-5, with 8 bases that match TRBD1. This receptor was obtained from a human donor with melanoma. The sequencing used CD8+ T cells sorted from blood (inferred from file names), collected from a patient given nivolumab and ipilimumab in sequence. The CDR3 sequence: CATSSPTGGEETQYF. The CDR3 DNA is TGTGCCACCAGCAGCCCAACAGGGGGTGAAGAGACCCAGTACTTC. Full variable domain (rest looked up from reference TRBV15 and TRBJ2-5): DAMVIQNPRYQVTQFGKPVTLSCSQTLNHNVMYWYQQKSSQAPKLLFHYYDKDFNNEADTPDNFQSRRPNTSFCFLDIRSPGLGDTAMYLCATSSPTGGEETQYFGPGTRLLVL.